The rows below give T cell receptor beta chains drawn from one sample of a study of molecular identifiers for immune sequencing clone quantification. TCRdb ran MiXCR on the PCR reads and lists one entry per CDR3 protein. The profile shows around 480,000 distinct CDR3 sequences, about 22% of them singletons. The source material was naive CD8+ T cells from blood, with Jurkat cell RNA spiked in. These receptors all come from a human donor in good health. Some libraries in this study had Jurkat cell RNA spiked in. Both conserved end residues are part of each CDR3. A D gene is named only where the DNA matches it firmly. Clone size is not always given. Where it is, it says once, few, many or a class for expanded clones.

J gene: TRBJ1-2; clone size: .; D gene: TRBD1; V gene: TRBV7-9; CDR3 protein: CASSPLFGDSNYGYTF; CDR3 DNA: TGTGCCAGCAGCCCATTATTCGGGGACAGTAACTATGGCTACACCTTC
J gene: TRBJ2-7; clone size: .; D gene: .; V gene: TRBV7-9; CDR3 protein: CASSLGRVNEQYF; CDR3 DNA: TGTGCCAGCAGCTTAGGACGGGTCAACGAGCAGTACTTC
J gene: TRBJ1-5; clone size: .; D gene: .; V gene: TRBV2; CDR3 protein: CASSELTGGSNQPQHF; CDR3 DNA: TGTGCCAGCAGTGAGCTCACGGGGGGATCAAATCAGCCCCAGCATTTT
J gene: TRBJ2-1; clone size: many; D gene: .; V gene: TRBV5-6; CDR3 protein: CASSYRTAVNEQFF; CDR3 DNA: TGTGCCAGCAGCTACAGGACTGCCGTCAATGAGCAGTTCTTC
J gene: TRBJ2-3; clone size: many; D gene: .; V gene: TRBV4-3; CDR3 protein: CASSQGVAATDTQYF; CDR3 DNA: TGCGCCAGCAGCCAAGGGGTAGCGGCCACAGATACGCAGTATTTT
J gene: TRBJ2-7; clone size: .; D gene: TRBD2; V gene: TRBV7-9; CDR3 protein: CASSWLTSGGYEQYF; CDR3 DNA: TGTGCCAGCAGCTGGCTGACTAGCGGGGGGTACGAGCAGTACTTC
J gene: TRBJ1-2; clone size: .; D gene: .; V gene: TRBV4-3; CDR3 protein: CASSQDGSTYGYTF; CDR3 DNA: TGCGCCAGCAGCCAAGATGGGTCTACCTATGGCTACACCTTC
J gene: TRBJ2-5; clone size: few; D gene: .; V gene: TRBV13; CDR3 protein: CASSLGLGPQTQETQYF; CDR3 DNA: TGTGCCAGCAGCTTAGGCCTAGGGCCCCAGACTCAAGAGACCCAGTACTTC
J gene: TRBJ2-3; clone size: .; D gene: TRBD2; V gene: TRBV7-9; CDR3 protein: CACSPPIPQRGNTDTQYF; CDR3 DNA: TGTGCCTGCAGCCCGCCGATCCCCCAGCGGGGAAACACAGATACGCAGTATTTT
J gene: TRBJ1-6; clone size: few; D gene: .; V gene: TRBV7-3; CDR3 protein: CASSLVVDNSPLHF; CDR3 DNA: TGTGCCAGCAGCTTAGTCGTAGATAATTCACCCCTCCACTTT
J gene: TRBJ2-7; clone size: once; D gene: TRBD2; V gene: TRBV27; CDR3 protein: CASSWASGTRYEQYF; CDR3 DNA: TGTGCCAGCAGTTGGGCTAGCGGAACCCGCTACGAGCAGTACTTC
J gene: TRBJ2-7; clone size: .; D gene: .; V gene: TRBV7-3; CDR3 protein: CASSPVGGLPYEQYF; CDR3 DNA: TGTGCCAGCAGCCCGGTGGGGGGCCTACCCTACGAGCAGTACTTC
J gene: TRBJ2-2; clone size: many; D gene: .; V gene: TRBV5-1; CDR3 protein: CASRRRISEAGELFF; CDR3 DNA: TGCGCCAGCAGGCGCAGGATTTCAGAGGCCGGGGAGCTGTTTTTT
J gene: TRBJ2-2; clone size: .; D gene: .; V gene: TRBV20-1; CDR3 protein: CSARDWGQTSNTGGLFF; CDR3 DNA: TGCAGTGCTAGAGATTGGGGGCAAACCTCGAACACCGGGGGGCTGTTTTTT
J gene: TRBJ1-3; clone size: many; D gene: TRBD1; V gene: TRBV7-9; CDR3 protein: CASSFHTGAQFEISGNTIYF; CDR3 DNA: TGTGCCAGCAGCTTCCATACAGGGGCGCAGTTTGAGATTTCTGGAAACACCATATATTTT
J gene: TRBJ2-1; clone size: .; D gene: .; V gene: TRBV6-5; CDR3 protein: CASSPGPYSEQFF; CDR3 DNA: TGTGCCAGCAGTCCCGGGCCCTACAGTGAGCAGTTCTTC
J gene: TRBJ1-1; clone size: many; D gene: .; V gene: TRBV4-3; CDR3 protein: CASSQLPGGGTEAFF; CDR3 DNA: TGCGCCAGCAGCCAGCTCCCGGGAGGCGGAACTGAAGCTTTCTTT
J gene: TRBJ2-1; clone size: .; D gene: TRBD2; V gene: TRBV12-3/TRBV12-4; CDR3 protein: CASSLIGAHRLAGSSYNEQSF; CDR3 DNA: TGTGCCAGCAGTTTAATAGGGGCTCACAGACTAGCGGGGAGCTCCTACAATGAGCAGTCCTTC
J gene: TRBJ2-1; clone size: few; D gene: .; V gene: TRBV12-3/TRBV12-4; CDR3 protein: CASSLGQGRNEQFF; CDR3 DNA: TGTGCCAGCAGTTTGGGTCAGGGGAGAAATGAGCAGTTCTTC
J gene: TRBJ2-3; clone size: many; D gene: .; V gene: TRBV6-5; CDR3 protein: CASSYHSPTDTQYF; CDR3 DNA: TGTGCCAGCAGTTACCATTCTCCTACAGATACGCAGTATTTT
J gene: TRBJ1-1; clone size: few; D gene: .; V gene: TRBV12-3/TRBV12-4; CDR3 protein: CASRPWTANTEAFF; CDR3 DNA: TGTGCCAGCAGACCTTGGACAGCGAACACTGAAGCTTTCTTT
J gene: TRBJ2-5; clone size: .; D gene: .; V gene: TRBV5-4; CDR3 protein: CASSPWAEQETQYF; CDR3 DNA: TGTGCCAGCAGCCCGTGGGCAGAGCAAGAGACCCAGTACTTC
J gene: TRBJ1-1; clone size: .; D gene: TRBD1; V gene: TRBV29-1; CDR3 protein: CSVAGGSTEAFF; CDR3 DNA: TGCAGCGTTGCAGGGGGCTCTACTGAAGCTTTCTTT
J gene: TRBJ1-2; clone size: many; D gene: .; V gene: TRBV30; CDR3 protein: CAWSVQSGLAF; CDR3 DNA: TGTGCCTGGAGTGTACAATCAGGTCTCGCCTTC
J gene: TRBJ1-2; clone size: .; D gene: .; V gene: TRBV2; CDR3 protein: CASGEEGQSSNYGYTF; CDR3 DNA: TGTGCCAGCGGTGAAGAAGGACAGAGCTCTAACTATGGCTACACCTTC
J gene: TRBJ2-2; clone size: .; D gene: .; V gene: TRBV5-6; CDR3 protein: CASSLTTTNTGELFF; CDR3 DNA: TGTGCCAGCAGCCTGACTACCACGAACACCGGGGAGCTGTTTTTT
J gene: TRBJ1-1; clone size: many; D gene: .; V gene: TRBV5-6; CDR3 protein: CASSDGAFMGAEAFF; CDR3 DNA: TGTGCCAGCAGCGACGGGGCTTTCATGGGGGCTGAAGCTTTCTTT